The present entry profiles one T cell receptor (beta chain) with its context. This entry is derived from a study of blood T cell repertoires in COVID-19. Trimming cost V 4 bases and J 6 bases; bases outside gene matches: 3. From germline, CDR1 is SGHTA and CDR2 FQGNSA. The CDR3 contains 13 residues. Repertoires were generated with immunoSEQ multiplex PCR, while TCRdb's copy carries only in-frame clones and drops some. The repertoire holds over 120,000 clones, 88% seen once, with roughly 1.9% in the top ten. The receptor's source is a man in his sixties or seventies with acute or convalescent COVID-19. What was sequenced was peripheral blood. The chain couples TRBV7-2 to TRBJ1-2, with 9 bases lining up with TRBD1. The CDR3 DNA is TGTGCCAGCAGCTCGACAGGGGGTGATGGCTACACCTTC. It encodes CASSSTGGDGYTF.